These 3 T cell receptor beta chains share one sample of origin, sequenced in a study of T-cell reconstitution after alpha-beta-depleted transplantation in children. Unique molecular identifiers were used in preparing the TCRbeta library. TCRdb analysed the PCR reads with MiXCR anew, one entry per CDR3 protein. The data contain some 550,000 distinct CDR3 sequences, approximately 20% of them seen just once; the ten biggest clones take up around 3.3%. Sequencing was performed on PBMCs from the stem cell graft donor, taken from the stem cell graft. These receptor sequences come from a human donor who donated a stem cell graft to a child with acute lymphoblastic leukemia.

This clonotype showed up just a few times. The rearrangement uses TRBV2 and TRBJ2-7, with D perhaps TRBD2 (6 bases). Germline CDR1 and CDR2: SNHLY and FYNNEI. With 4 bases removed from V and 1 base from J, the gap between germline ends came to 17 bases. This CDR3 is built from 16 residues. The CDR3, as DNA: TGTGCCAGCAGTGTATCGGAGGGGATCAGTTCCTACGAGCAGTACTTC. As protein: CASSVSEGISSYEQYF.

The CDR3 protein is CASSYGTGNEQYF. CDR3 bases: TGTGCCAGCAGCTATGGGACAGGGAACGAGCAGTACTTC. The chain carries TRBV12-3 or TRBV12-4 and TRBJ2-7, with 9 bases fitting TRBD1. This CDR3 has 13 amino acids. V shed 6 bases, J shed 5 bases, and the junction held 5 bases outside the gene matches.

This clonotype was counted many times. The CDR3 DNA follows: TGCGCCAGCAGCTTGACAGCGGGTACCTACGAGCAGTACTTC. This translates into CASSLTAGTYEQYF. The chain is built from TRBV5-1 and TRBJ2-7, with D perhaps matching TRBD2 (6 bases). From germline, CDR1 is SGHRS and CDR2 YFSETQ. The CDR3 is 14 residues long. V lost 1 base and J 2 bases, leaving 10 bases between the germline ends. Full variable domain (remainder filled in from reference TRBV5-1 and TRBJ2-7): KAGVTQTPRYLIKTRGQQVTLSCSPISGHRSVSWYQQTPGQGLQFLFEYFSETQRNKGNFPGRFSGRQFSNSRSEMNVSTLELGDSALYLCASSLTAGTYEQYFGPGTRLTVT.